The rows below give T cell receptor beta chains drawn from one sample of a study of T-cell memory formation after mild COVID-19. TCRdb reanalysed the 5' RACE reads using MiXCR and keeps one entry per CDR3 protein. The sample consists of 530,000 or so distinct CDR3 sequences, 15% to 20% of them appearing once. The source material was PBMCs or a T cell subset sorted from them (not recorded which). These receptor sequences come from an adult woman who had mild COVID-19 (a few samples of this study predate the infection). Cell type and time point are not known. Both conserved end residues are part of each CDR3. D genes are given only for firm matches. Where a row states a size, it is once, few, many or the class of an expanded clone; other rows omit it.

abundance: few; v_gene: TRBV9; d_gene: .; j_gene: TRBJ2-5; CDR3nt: TGTGCCAGCAGCGTAGACCCAGGGGACGGGGAGACCCAGTACTTC; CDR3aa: CASSVDPGDGETQYF
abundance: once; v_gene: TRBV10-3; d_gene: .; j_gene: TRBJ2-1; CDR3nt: TGTGCCATCTATGACGGGGGTGAGCAGTTCTTC; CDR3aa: CAIYDGGEQFF
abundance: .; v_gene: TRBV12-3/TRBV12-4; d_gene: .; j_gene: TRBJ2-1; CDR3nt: TGTGCCAGCACCTCCTGGGGGGCAGGTAACTACAATGAGCAGTTCTTC; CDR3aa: CASTSWGAGNYNEQFF
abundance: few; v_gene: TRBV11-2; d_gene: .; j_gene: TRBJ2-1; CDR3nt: TGTGCCAGCATCCCACCGGTCCCTAATGAGCAGTTCTTC; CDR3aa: CASIPPVPNEQFF
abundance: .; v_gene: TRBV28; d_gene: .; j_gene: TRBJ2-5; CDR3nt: TGTGCCAGCAGTCCCCTTTCAGCCACGGAGACCCAGTACTTC; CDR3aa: CASSPLSATETQYF
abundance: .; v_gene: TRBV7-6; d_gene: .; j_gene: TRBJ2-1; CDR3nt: TGTGCCAGCAGCTTAGCAAGCGGGCAAACGTACAATGAGCAGTTCTTC; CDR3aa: CASSLASGQTYNEQFF
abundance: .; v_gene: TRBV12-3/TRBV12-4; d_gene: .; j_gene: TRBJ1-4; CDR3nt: TGTGCCAGCACCATGGACAGAATCTTGGAAAAACTGTTTTTT; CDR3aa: CASTMDRILEKLFF
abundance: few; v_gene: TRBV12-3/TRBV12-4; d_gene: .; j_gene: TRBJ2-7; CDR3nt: TGTGCCAGCAGTTTAACGGGCAGTCGCTCCTACGAGCAGTACTTC; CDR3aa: CASSLTGSRSYEQYF
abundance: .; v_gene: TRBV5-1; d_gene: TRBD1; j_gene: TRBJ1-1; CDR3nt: TGCGCCAGCAGCTCCGGTAGAAGAACAGGGGTGAACACTGAAGCTTTCTTT; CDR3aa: CASSSGRRTGVNTEAFF
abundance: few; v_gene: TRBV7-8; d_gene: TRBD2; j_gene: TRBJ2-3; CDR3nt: TGTGCCAGCAGCTCCAGACTAGCGGAACTCACAGATACGCAGTATTTT; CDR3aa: CASSSRLAELTDTQYF
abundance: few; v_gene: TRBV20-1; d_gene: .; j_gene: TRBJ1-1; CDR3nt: TGCAGTGCTTACCGCAGGAACACTGAAGCTTTCTTT; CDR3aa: CSAYRRNTEAFF
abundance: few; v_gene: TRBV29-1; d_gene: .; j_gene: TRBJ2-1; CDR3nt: TGCAGCGTTGGCGCTCGTAGAAGTAACAATGAGCAGTTCTTC; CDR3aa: CSVGARRSNNEQFF
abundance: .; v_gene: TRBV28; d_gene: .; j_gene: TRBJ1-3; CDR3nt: TGTGCCAGCAGTTTATTTAGGGCAAACACCATATATTTT; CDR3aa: CASSLFRANTIYF
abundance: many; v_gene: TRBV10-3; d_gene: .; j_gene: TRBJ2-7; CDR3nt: TGTGCCATCAGTGAGTCAGGGAACTACGAGCAGTACTTC; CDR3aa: CAISESGNYEQYF
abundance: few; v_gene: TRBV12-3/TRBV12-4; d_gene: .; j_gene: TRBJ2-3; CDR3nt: TGTGCCAGCAGCTCCTTAGGGGCCTCCGTCAGCACAGATACGCAGTATTTT; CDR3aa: CASSSLGASVSTDTQYF
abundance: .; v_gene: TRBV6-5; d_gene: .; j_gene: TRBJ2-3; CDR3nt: TGTGCCAGCAGTTACAGCAGTTTCTTCACAGATACGCAGTATTTT; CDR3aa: CASSYSSFFTDTQYF
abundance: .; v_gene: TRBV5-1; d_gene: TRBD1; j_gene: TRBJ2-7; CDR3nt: TGCGCCAGCAGCTCGGGACAGGGGGTTAGCTCCTACGAGCAGTACTTC; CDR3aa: CASSSGQGVSSYEQYF
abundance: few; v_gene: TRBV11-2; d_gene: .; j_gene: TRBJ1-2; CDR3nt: TGTGCCAGCAGCTCTCAGACAGACTCCTATGGCTACACCTTC; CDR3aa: CASSSQTDSYGYTF
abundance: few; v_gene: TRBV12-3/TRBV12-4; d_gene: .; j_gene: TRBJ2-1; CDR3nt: TGTGCCAGCAGTTCTCAACTAACCATTCACAATGAGCAGTTCTTC; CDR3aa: CASSSQLTIHNEQFF
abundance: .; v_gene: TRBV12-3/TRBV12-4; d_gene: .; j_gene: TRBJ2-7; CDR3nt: TGTGCCAGCAGCCCTAACACAGGGCACAACGAGCAGTACTTC; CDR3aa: CASSPNTGHNEQYF
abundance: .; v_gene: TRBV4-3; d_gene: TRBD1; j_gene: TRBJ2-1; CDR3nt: TGCGCCAGCAGCCCCCAGGGGGCTGAGCAGTTCTTC; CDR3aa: CASSPQGAEQFF
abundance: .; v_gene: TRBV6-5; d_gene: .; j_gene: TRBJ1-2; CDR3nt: TGTGCCAGCAGCTCCAGCCCAACAGGGAGGATATTCGGCTACACCTTC; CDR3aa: CASSSSPTGRIFGYTF
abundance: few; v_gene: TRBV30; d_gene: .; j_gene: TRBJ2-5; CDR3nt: TGTGCCTGGAGTGAGGCCAGAAAGGGCCAAGAGACCCAGTACTTC; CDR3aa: CAWSEARKGQETQYF
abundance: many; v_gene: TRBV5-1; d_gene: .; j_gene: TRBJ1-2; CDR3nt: TGCGCCAGCAGCTTGGAGAGCAGAAACTATGGCTACACCTTC; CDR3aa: CASSLESRNYGYTF
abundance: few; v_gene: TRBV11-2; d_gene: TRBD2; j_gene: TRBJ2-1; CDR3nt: TGTGCCAGCAGCTTACCTAGCGGGGCGTCCTACAATGAGCAGTTCTTC; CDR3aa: CASSLPSGASYNEQFF
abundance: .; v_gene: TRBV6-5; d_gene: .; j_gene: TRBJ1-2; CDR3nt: TGTGCCAGCAGGGCCGGGTTAAATTATGGCTACACCTTC; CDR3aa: CASRAGLNYGYTF
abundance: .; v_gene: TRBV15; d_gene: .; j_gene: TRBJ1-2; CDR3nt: TGTGCCACCAGCAGTAACAGGGTGTGGGGCTACACCTTC; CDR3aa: CATSSNRVWGYTF
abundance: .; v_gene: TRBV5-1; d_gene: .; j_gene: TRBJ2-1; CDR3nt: TGCGCCAGCAGCTCCACGCAGTCTGGTGAGCAGTTCTTC; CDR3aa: CASSSTQSGEQFF
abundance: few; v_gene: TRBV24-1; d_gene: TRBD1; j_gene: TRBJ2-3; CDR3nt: TGTGCCACCAGTGATTGGGGGACAGGGACCACAGATACGCAGTATTTT; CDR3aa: CATSDWGTGTTDTQYF
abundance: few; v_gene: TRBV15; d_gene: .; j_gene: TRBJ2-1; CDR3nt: TGTGCCACCAGCAGAGATAGGGGATCCTCCTACAATGAGCAGTTCTTC; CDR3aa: CATSRDRGSSYNEQFF
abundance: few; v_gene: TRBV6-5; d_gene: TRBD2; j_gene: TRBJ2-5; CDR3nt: TGTGCCAGCAGTTACTCCCCTAGCGGTTTGGAGACCCAGTACTTC; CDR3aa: CASSYSPSGLETQYF
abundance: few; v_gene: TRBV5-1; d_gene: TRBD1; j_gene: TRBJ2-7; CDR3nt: TGCGCCAGCAGAAATACAGGGGCCCCTCCCTACGAGCAGTACTTC; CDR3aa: CASRNTGAPPYEQYF
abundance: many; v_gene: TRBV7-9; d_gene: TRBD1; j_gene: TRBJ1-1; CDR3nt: TGTGCCAGCAGCTTGGGACAGCTGAACACTGAAGCTTTCTTT; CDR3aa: CASSLGQLNTEAFF
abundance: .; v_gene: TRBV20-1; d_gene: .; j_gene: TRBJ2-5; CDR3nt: TGCAGTGCACTCGGGCGGGACCAAGAGACCCAGTACTTC; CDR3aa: CSALGRDQETQYF
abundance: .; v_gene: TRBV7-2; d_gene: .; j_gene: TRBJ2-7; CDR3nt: TGTGCCAGCAGCTCCAGGCCGGGCCCTTACGAGCAGTACTTC; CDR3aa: CASSSRPGPYEQYF
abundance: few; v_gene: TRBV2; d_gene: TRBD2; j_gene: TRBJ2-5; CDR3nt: TGTGCCAGCAGCCTCGGGACTAGCGGCGGAGAGACCCAGTACTTC; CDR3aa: CASSLGTSGGETQYF
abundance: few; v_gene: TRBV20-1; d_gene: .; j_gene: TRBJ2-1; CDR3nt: TGCAGTGCTAGGCTTTTCCGGGGGCAATGGGATGAGCAGTTCTTC; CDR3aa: CSARLFRGQWDEQFF
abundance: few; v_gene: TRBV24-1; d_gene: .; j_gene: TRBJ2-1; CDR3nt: TGTGCCACCAGTGATTATAACTACAATGAGCAGTTCTTC; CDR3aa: CATSDYNYNEQFF
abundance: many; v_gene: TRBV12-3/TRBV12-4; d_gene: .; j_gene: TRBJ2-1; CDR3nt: TGTGCCAGCAGTTTAAGTACAGGGAAGTTTAATGAGCAGTTCTTC; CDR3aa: CASSLSTGKFNEQFF
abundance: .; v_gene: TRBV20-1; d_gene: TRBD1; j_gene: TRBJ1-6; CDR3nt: TGCAGTGCTAGAGATCGAGACAGGGGACCACCCCTCCACTTT; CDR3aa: CSARDRDRGPPLHF
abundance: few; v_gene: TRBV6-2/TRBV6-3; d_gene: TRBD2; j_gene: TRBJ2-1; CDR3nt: TGTGCCAGCATAGCAGGCCTAGCGGGCCACAATGAGCAGTTCTTC; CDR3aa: CASIAGLAGHNEQFF